Listed here are 18 T cell receptor beta chains from one sample, sequenced in a study of blood T cell repertoires in COVID-19. TCRdb keeps only in-frame clones here, not all; method: immunoSEQ multiplex PCR. This sample has about 150,000 clones, with 75% to 90% found just once. Material for sequencing was peripheral blood. Receptor source: a woman in her forties with acute or convalescent COVID-19.

This rearrangement joins TRBV5-4 to TRBJ2-7; 7 bases are shared with TRBD2. CDR3 length: 14 residues. CDR1 is SGHNT, CDR2 YYREEE, per germline (reference sequence). V was pared by 4 bases and J by 0 bases, with 4 bases of the junction left unmatched. Here the CDR3 reads CASSSGVSSYEQYF. The DNA of the CDR3 is TGTGCCAGCAGCAGCGGGGTCAGCTCCTACGAGCAGTACTTC.

The genes are TRBV6-5 and TRBJ1-1; D is unresolved. Trimming shortened V by 3 bases and J by 1 base, and 3 bases separated the two germline ends. This CDR3 has 12 residues. From germline, CDR1 is MNHEY and CDR2 SVGAGI. The CDR3: CASSYRNTEAFF. CDR3 sequence (DNA): TGTGCCAGCAGTTATCGGAACACTGAAGCTTTCTTT.

The chain links TRBV6-5 to TRBJ1-5; TRBD1 aligns across 7 bases. Looked up from germline, CDR1 is MNHEY and CDR2 is SVGAGI. Losses at the gene ends were 7 bases for V and 5 bases for J; bases not matched to a gene: 8. This CDR3 comprises 14 residues. CDR3 coding DNA: TGTGCCAGCAACAGGGGAAATCTGGATCAGCCCCAGCATTTT. It encodes CASNRGNLDQPQHF.

In its sample, this clone was seen a few times. The rearrangement links TRBV3-1 (or the pseudogene TRBV3-2) to TRBJ2-2; 8 bases fit TRBD2. From germline, CDR1 is LGHDT and CDR2 YNNKEL (reference sequence). The length of the CDR3 is 17 residues. With V trimmed by 4 bases and J by 3 bases, 10 bases remained unmatched. The CDR3 is CASSPAHGTRDTGELFF. The CDR3 coding sequence is TGTGCCAGCAGCCCAGCCCACGGGACTAGGGACACCGGGGAGCTGTTTTTT.

V and J are TRBV9 and TRBJ1-4, with 8 bases matching TRBD1. With V trimmed by 2 bases and J by 0 bases, 6 bases remained unmatched. This CDR3 is built from 17 residues. Germline CDR1 reads SGDLS; CDR2 reads YYNGEE. CDR3 sequence (DNA): TGTGCCAGCAGCGTTGACAGGGGTTCCGCAACTAATGAAAAACTGTTTTTT. Translation: CASSVDRGSATNEKLFF.

The chain has TRBV15 and TRBJ2-4; possible D gene TRBD2, 6 bases. Trimming took off 0 bases at V and 0 bases at J, with 21 bases between the two ends. Germline values: CDR1 LNHNV, CDR2 YYDKDF (reference sequence). The CDR3 spans 20 residues. This CDR3 reads CATSRDPFNRDSLAKNIQYF. Written as DNA, the CDR3 is TGTGCCACCAGCAGAGATCCGTTCAACCGGGACTCGCTAGCCAAAAACATTCAGTACTTC.

The rearrangement joins TRBV12-5 to TRBJ2-7; 7 bases line up with TRBD1. Germline-derived CDR1 and CDR2 are LGHNT and FRNRAP. This CDR3 has 12 amino acids. J was trimmed by 7 bases and V by 6 bases; bases with no gene match: 6. CDR3 sequence reads: CASGRDSVEQYF. The CDR3 nucleotides are TGTGCTAGTGGCAGGGACAGTGTGGAGCAGTACTTC.

The chain combines TRBV5-1 with TRBJ2-7; no clear D gene. CDR1 is SGHRS and CDR2 is YFSETQ in the germline V gene. CDR3 size: 15 residues. Trimming removed 0 bases from V and 1 base from J, with 11 bases in between. CDR3 coding DNA: TGCGCCAGCAGCTTGGTAGAGGCGGTATCCTACGAGCAGTACTTC. Translated: CASSLVEAVSYEQYF.

This clone has more than one count but fewer than ten. The chain joins TRBV6-1 to TRBJ2-7; 8 bases are a match to TRBD2. V was pared by 3 bases and J by 7 bases, with 8 bases of the junction left unmatched. Germline V gene lookup returns CDR1 MNHNS and CDR2 SASEGT. This CDR3 has 14 residues. The CDR3 loop reads CASSEFAGLVEQYF. The CDR3 nucleotides are TGTGCCAGCAGTGAGTTTGCGGGACTAGTAGAGCAGTACTTC.

This clone turned up a few times. V is TRBV29-1 and J is TRBJ2-5; D perhaps matches TRBD2 (6 bases). CDR1 SQVTM and CDR2 ANQGSEA come from the germline V gene. The V end was cut by 1 base, the J end by 0 bases, with 21 bases between. This CDR3 spans 18 amino acids. The CDR3 loop reads CSVEGAAGVLAYQETQYF. The CDR3 DNA reads TGCAGCGTTGAAGGGGCAGCTGGGGTGCTAGCGTACCAAGAGACCCAGTACTTC.

This rearrangement joins TRBV19 to TRBJ1-1, with 7 bases matching TRBD1. Germline CDR1 LNHDA, CDR2 SQIVND (reference sequence). With 9 bases clipped from V and 3 bases from J, the junction kept 10 bases outside the gene matches. The CDR3 length is 14 residues. The CDR3 is CASRDRAGDTEAFF. CDR3 bases: TGTGCCAGCCGAGACAGGGCAGGGGACACTGAAGCTTTCTTT. Complete variable domain (other parts from reference TRBV19 and TRBJ1-1): DGGITQSPKYLFRKEGQNVTLSCEQNLNHDAMYWYRQDPGQGLRLIYYSQIVNDFQKGDIAEGYSVSREKKESFPLTVTSAQKNPTAFYLCASRDRAGDTEAFFGQGTRLTVV.

J is TRBJ1-1 and V is TRBV6-5; D is unclear. Germline lookup yields CDR1 MNHEY and CDR2 SVGAGI. Trimming cost V 6 bases and J 1 base, with 15 bases left between them. CDR3 length: 15 residues. The CDR3 DNA reads as TGTGCCAGCAGCAACGGCGGTCGTCGGAACACTGAAGCTTTCTTT. Protein sequence: CASSNGGRRNTEAFF.

CDR3 protein: CASSLAGDNEKLFF. The CDR3, as DNA: TGTGCCAGCAGCTTGGCAGGGGATAATGAAAAACTGTTTTTT. V usage is TRBV5-4 and J usage is TRBJ1-4, with D perhaps TRBD1 (6 bases). V lost 0 bases and J lost 4, with 7 bases in between. Germline V gene lookup returns CDR1 SGHNT and CDR2 YYREEE (reference sequence). CDR3 size: 14 residues.

The V gene is TRBV3-1 (or the pseudogene TRBV3-2), the J gene TRBJ2-7; D might be TRBD1 (5 bases). This CDR3 contains 14 residues. Trimming took off 2 bases at V and 3 bases at J, with 11 bases between the two ends. From germline, CDR1 is LGHDT and CDR2 YNNKEL (reference sequence). This chain's CDR3 is CASSQSQGYYEQYF. For the CDR3, the DNA is TGTGCCAGCAGCCAATCCCAGGGATACTACGAGCAGTACTTC.

The chain joins TRBV5-8 to TRBJ2-2; a weak D match, TRBD2 (6 bases). The CDR3 totals 16 residues. CDR1 is SGHTS, CDR2 YDEGEE, per germline. Trimming removed 5 bases at V and 1 base at J, with 15 bases between. The CDR3 coding sequence is TGTGCCAGCAGTCCTGCAATAGCGGTGAACACCGGGGAGCTGTTTTTT. Translation gives CASSPAIAVNTGELFF.

CDR3 nucleotide sequence: TGTGCCAGCAGCTGGCCCCAGCAAGAGACCCAGTACTTC. This codes for CASSWPQQETQYF. V is TRBV5-6 and J is TRBJ2-5; D is unresolved. Germline V gene lookup returns CDR1 SGHDT and CDR2 YYEEEE. Trimming pared 3 bases from V and 2 bases from J, leaving 8 bases between. This CDR3 contains 13 residues.

This clone appeared once. V and J are TRBV3-1 (or the pseudogene TRBV3-2) and TRBJ2-3, with D unresolved. This CDR3 comprises 12 residues. CDR1 and CDR2 from the germline V gene are LGHDT and YNNKEL (reference sequence). V dropped 1 base and J dropped 7 bases, with 6 bases sitting between them. This CDR3 reads CASSQGSYTQYF. In DNA form, the CDR3 reads TGTGCCAGCAGCCAAGGTTCTTATACGCAGTATTTT.

CDR3 in amino acids: CASSSGTGVWNTEAFF. The DNA of the CDR3 is TGCGCCAGCAGCTCCGGGACAGGGGTCTGGAACACTGAAGCTTTCTTT. The chain links TRBV5-1 to TRBJ1-1; 10 bases match TRBD1. CDR3 length: 16 residues. Germline V gene lookup returns CDR1 SGHRS and CDR2 YFSETQ. The trim removed 3 bases at V and 1 base at J, leaving 6 bases unmatched.